The clone carrying this T cell receptor beta chain came up once. This sample was taken from a study of glioma-infiltrating T cells after dendritic cell vaccination. J lost 4 bases, V lost 4 bases, and 0 bases had no gene match. CDR1 and CDR2 from the germline V gene are MNHEY and SMNVEV (reference sequence). The CDR3 has 12 amino acids. The assay was immunoSEQ multiplex PCR, and TCRdb's table has in-frame clones only and misses some. The sample lists thousands of clones; roughly 92% were seen once. The chain recombines TRBV27 with TRBJ2-5, with 7 positions matching TRBD2. The clonotype originates from a human donor with glioblastoma. Sequenced here: blood, sampled before dendritic cell vaccination. The CDR3 sequence: CASSSSGETQYF. CDR3 DNA sequence: TGTGCCAGCAGTTCTAGCGGAGAGACCCAGTACTTC.